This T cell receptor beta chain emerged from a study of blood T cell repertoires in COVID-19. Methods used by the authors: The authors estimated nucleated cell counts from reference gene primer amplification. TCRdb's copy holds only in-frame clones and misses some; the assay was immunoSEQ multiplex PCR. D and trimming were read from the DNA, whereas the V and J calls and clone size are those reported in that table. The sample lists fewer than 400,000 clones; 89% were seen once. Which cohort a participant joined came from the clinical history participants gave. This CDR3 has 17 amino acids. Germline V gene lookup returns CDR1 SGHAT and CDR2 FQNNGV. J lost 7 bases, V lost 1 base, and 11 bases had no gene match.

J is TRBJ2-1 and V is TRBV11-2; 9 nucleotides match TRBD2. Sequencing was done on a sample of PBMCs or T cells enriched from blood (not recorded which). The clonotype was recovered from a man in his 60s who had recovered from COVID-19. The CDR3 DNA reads TGTGCCAGCAGCTTAGGAATCGGTAGCGGGAGTCTTAATGAGCAGTTCTTC. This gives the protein CASSLGIGSGSLNEQFF.